The 31 T cell receptor beta chains below come from one sample, sequenced in a study of T cell changes during pregnancy in multiple sclerosis. Profiled with immunoSEQ multiplex PCR; TCRdb holds only in-frame clones, not every one. The sample lists around 42,000 clones; over 75% were seen once. The sample consisted of peripheral blood, taken in the first trimester of pregnancy. The source is a female donor in good health, enrolled as a control in a pregnancy study.

The V gene is TRBV9, the J gene TRBJ2-2; possible D gene TRBD2, 6 bases. Trimming removed 5 bases at V and 6 bases at J, with 14 bases between. The CDR3 loop spans 14 amino acids. The V gene's germline CDR1 is SGDLS and CDR2 YYNGEE. This CDR3 is CASSSTSMAGELFF. The CDR3, as DNA: TGTGCCAGCAGTAGTACTAGCATGGCCGGGGAGCTGTTTTTT.

V is TRBV7-9 and J is TRBJ2-2; D remains unclear. The CDR3 contains 14 residues. Germline CDR1 SEHNR, CDR2 FQNEAQ (reference sequence). V was trimmed by 0 bases and J by 2 bases, leaving 4 bases between them. The CDR3, as DNA: TGTGCCAGCAGCTTAGCGACTAACACCGGGGAGCTGTTTTTT. Protein: CASSLATNTGELFF.

In DNA form, the CDR3 reads TGTGCCAGTGGAGTGGGGGGGATGACCGGGGAGCTGTTTTTT. Its protein is CASGVGGMTGELFF. The J gene is TRBJ2-2, the V gene TRBV19; 7 nucleotides match TRBD2. The germline V gene encodes CDR1 LNHDA and CDR2 SQIVND (reference sequence). Trimming removed 8 bases from V and 5 bases from J; junction bases left unmatched: 8. The CDR3 has 14 amino acids.

This chain connects TRBV10-3 to TRBJ1-1; tentatively, D is TRBD1 (5 bases). The CDR3 runs 16 residues. Trimming left V 2 bases short and J 1 base short, with 14 bases between. CDR1 and CDR2 from the germline V gene are ENHRY and SYGVKD. In nucleotides, the CDR3 is TGTGCCATCAGTGAGCCAGGGACTCCTGGGAACACTGAAGCTTTCTTT. Translating gives CAISEPGTPGNTEAFF.

The chain couples TRBV19 to TRBJ1-1; possible D gene TRBD1, 6 bases. This CDR3 is 15 amino acids long. The germline V gene has CDR1 LNHDA and CDR2 SQIVND (reference sequence). Trimming removed 7 bases at V and 2 bases at J, with 17 bases between. CDR3: CASTSRRGINTEAFF. The DNA for the CDR3 is TGTGCCAGTACCTCTAGAAGGGGGATCAACACTGAAGCTTTCTTT.

This clone was seen once. The V gene is TRBV5-8, the J gene TRBJ2-5, with 9 bases lining up with TRBD2. Germline V gene data show CDR1 as SGHTS and CDR2 as YDEGEE. After removal of 0 bases from V and 5 bases from J, the junction contained 5 bases not matched to a gene. The CDR3 consists of 15 residues. The CDR3 sequence: CASSLGGRAAETQYF. The DNA for the CDR3 is TGTGCCAGCAGCTTGGGCGGGAGGGCAGCGGAGACCCAGTACTTC. Looking up the rest from reference TRBV5-8 and TRBJ2-5 gives the full variable domain: EAGVTQSPTHLIKTRGQQATLRCSPISGHTSVYWYQQALGLGLQFLLWYDEGEERNRGNFPPRFSGRQFPNYSSELNVNALELEDSALYLCASSLGGRAAETQYFGPGTRLLVL.

The chain has TRBV7-3 and TRBJ1-1; 10 bases fit TRBD1. V shed 3 bases and J 4 bases; nucleotides not matched to a gene: 2. The germline CDR1 and CDR2 sequences are SGHTA and FQGTGA. This CDR3 is 14 amino acids long. The CDR3 DNA reads TGTGCCAGCAGCTTCGGGACAGGGGTCACTGAAGCTTTCTTT. This codes for CASSFGTGVTEAFF.

This clone was seen more than once but under ten times. The rearrangement links TRBV6-1 to TRBJ2-2, with 10 bases matching TRBD2. With V trimmed by 4 bases and J by 1 base, 0 bases remained unmatched. This CDR3 is built from 15 residues. Looked up from germline, CDR1 is MNHNS and CDR2 is SASEGT. As DNA, the CDR3 is TGTGCCAGCAGTGGACTAGCGGGGAACACCGGGGAGCTGTTTTTT. Amino acid sequence: CASSGLAGNTGELFF.

This chain connects TRBV6-4 to TRBJ1-1, with D hard to call. This CDR3 has 11 amino acids. Trimming cost V 9 bases and J 11 bases, with 16 bases left between them. CDR1 and CDR2 (germline): MRHNA, SNTAGT. The CDR3 reads CARGRGLGAFF. The CDR3 nucleotides are TGTGCCAGAGGACGGGGTCTAGGGGCTTTCTTT.

CDR3 nucleotides: TGTGCCAGCAGCCAACAGGGTCACGCTAATGAAAAACTGTTTTTT. This translates into CASSQQGHANEKLFF. The V call is TRBV7-9, the J call TRBJ1-4, with D maybe TRBD1 (6 bases). Germline V CDR1 and CDR2: SEHNR, FQNEAQ (reference sequence). This CDR3 region has 15 residues. Trimming removed 5 bases at V and 3 bases at J, with 13 bases between.

CDR3 coding DNA: TGTGCCAGCAGTAGGTCTAGTCTAGAGTGGGACAATGAGCAGTTCTTC. It yields the protein CASSRSSLEWDNEQFF. This rearrangement joins TRBV2 to TRBJ2-1; D gene ambiguous. Germline V gives CDR1 SNHLY, CDR2 FYNNEI. The length of the CDR3 is 16 residues. Trimming cost V 5 bases and J 5 bases, with 19 bases left between them.

The chain carries TRBV6-4 and TRBJ1-1; no reliable D call. Trimming removed 6 bases at V and 3 bases at J, with 17 bases between. Germline lookup yields CDR1 MRHNA and CDR2 SNTAGT. The length of the CDR3 is 15 residues. The CDR3 sequence: CASRALGGLDTEAFF. CDR3 in DNA: TGTGCCAGCAGGGCCCTCGGAGGTCTGGACACTGAAGCTTTCTTT.

The table lists this clone with many counts. V and J are TRBV6-5 and TRBJ1-1; D is possibly TRBD1 (6 bases). Looked up from germline, CDR1 is MNHEY and CDR2 is SVGAGI. Trimming shortened V by 2 bases and J by 3 bases, and 13 bases separated the two germline ends. CDR3 length: 15 amino acids. The CDR3 loop reads CASSYRTVADTEAFF. The CDR3 nucleotides read TGTGCCAGCAGTTACAGGACAGTTGCAGACACTGAAGCTTTCTTT.

The chain is built from TRBV5-6 and TRBJ1-1, with D maybe TRBD1 (6 bases). CDR3 size: 15 residues. Germline loops: CDR1 SGHDT, CDR2 YYEEEE. Trimming took off 9 bases at V and 4 bases at J, with 22 bases between the two ends. The CDR3 region has the DNA TGTGCCACATCCGGAGACGTGGGGGCTGGCACTGAAGCTTTCTTT. Translated, it gives CATSGDVGAGTEAFF. Full variable domain (missing parts from reference TRBV5-6 and TRBJ1-1): DAGVTQSPTHLIKTRGQQVTLRCSPKSGHDTVSWYQQALGQGPQFIFQYYEEEERQRGNFPDRFSGHQFPNYSSELNVNALLLGDSALYLCATSGDVGAGTEAFFGQGTRLTVV.

The chain has TRBV18 and TRBJ2-7; 9 bases are shared with TRBD1. In germline, CDR1 is KGHSH, CDR2 LQKENI. The CDR3 loop spans 15 amino acids. V dropped 3 bases and J dropped 0; count of bases not matched to a gene: 3. As DNA, the CDR3 is TGTGCCAGCTCACCCGGGACAGGGATCTCCTACGAGCAGTACTTC. Protein product: CASSPGTGISYEQYF.

This chain connects TRBV7-2 to TRBJ2-2; no reliable D call. Trimming removed 3 bases at V and 5 bases at J, with 7 bases between. Looked up from germline, CDR1 is SGHTA and CDR2 is FQGNSA. The CDR3 contains 13 residues. CDR3 in amino acids: CASSFSVTGELFF. The CDR3 nucleotides read TGTGCCAGCAGCTTCAGCGTAACCGGGGAGCTGTTTTTT.

The rearrangement joins TRBV7-2 to TRBJ2-1, with D tentatively TRBD1 (6 bases). The CDR3 sequence is 13 residues long. Deletions cut 11 bases from V and 6 bases from J, with 17 bases between. Germline CDR1 reads SGHTA; CDR2 reads FQGNSA. Here the CDR3 reads CARALLGGNEQFF. CDR3 sequence (DNA): TGTGCCCGGGCTCTTTTAGGGGGCAATGAGCAGTTCTTC.

The sample holds one count of this clone. CDR3 sequence: CATSRPGQSSYEQYF. In DNA, the CDR3 is TGTGCCACCAGCAGACCCGGACAGTCTTCCTACGAGCAGTACTTC. The chain has TRBV15 and TRBJ2-7; the D gene is possibly TRBD1 (6 bases). Germline CDR1 reads LNHNV; CDR2 reads YYDKDF (reference sequence). This CDR3 is 15 amino acids long. V lost 2 bases to trimming and J lost 1 base, with 12 bases between them.

The gene calls are TRBV28 and TRBJ1-4; 10 nucleotides agree with TRBD1. The V segment lost 5 bases and the J segment 8 bases; nucleotides outside the gene matches: 8. The germline V gene has CDR1 MDHEN and CDR2 SYDVKM. The CDR3 sequence is 15 residues long. CDR3 loop: CASSQTGTGEEKLFF. The CDR3 region has the DNA TGTGCCAGCAGTCAAACCGGGACAGGGGAAGAAAAACTGTTTTTT.

The rearrangement uses TRBV28 and TRBJ2-5, with 9 nucleotides matching TRBD1. The J call may not be correct, given that the DNA end is closer to TRBJ2-7. This CDR3 is built from 15 residues. Germline V gives CDR1 MDHEN, CDR2 SYDVKM. The CDR3 spells CASSSPGQGSYEQYF. In DNA form, the CDR3 reads TGTGCCAGCAGTTCACCGGGACAGGGATCCTACGAGCAGTACTTC.

This chain joins TRBV6-6 and TRBJ1-2; D remains ambiguous. From germline, CDR1 is MNHNY and CDR2 SVGAGI (reference sequence). The CDR3 totals 12 residues. Trimming shortened V by 11 bases and J by 3 bases, and 13 bases separated the two germline ends. Here the CDR3 reads CAGGFGDYGYTF. For the CDR3, the DNA is TGTGCCGGAGGTTTTGGGGACTATGGCTACACCTTC.

The chain carries TRBV6-5 and TRBJ1-2, with TRBD1 matching 9 bases. The germline CDR1 and CDR2 sequences are MNHEY and SVGAGI. The CDR3 runs 14 residues. The V segment lost 6 bases and the J segment 5 bases; nucleotides outside the gene matches: 7. The CDR3, as DNA: TGTGCCAGCAGCAGACCGGGACAGGGATATGGCTACACCTTC. Amino acids: CASSRPGQGYGYTF.

The chain has TRBV15 and TRBJ1-4; no firm D call. V gave up 1 base and J gave up 6 bases, with 9 bases separating them. This CDR3 contains 14 residues. CDR1 LNHNV and CDR2 YYDKDF come from the germline V gene (reference sequence). The CDR3 reads CATSRGGLDEKLFF. In DNA form, the CDR3 reads TGTGCCACCAGCAGAGGCGGATTGGATGAAAAACTGTTTTTT.

The V gene is TRBV2, the J gene TRBJ2-3; 14 nucleotides line up with TRBD2. Germline loops: CDR1 SNHLY, CDR2 FYNNEI. This CDR3 is built from 17 residues. After removal of 6 bases from V and 6 bases from J, the junction contained 11 bases not matched to a gene. CDR3 region: CASRGLAGDPRWDTQYF. The CDR3 bases are TGTGCCAGCAGGGGACTAGCGGGGGACCCCAGATGGGATACGCAGTATTTT.

The chain combines TRBV25-1 with TRBJ2-7; perhaps TRBD2 as D (5 bases). The germline V and J ends were trimmed by 7 bases and 0 bases, with 7 bases remaining between them. The CDR3 consists of 12 residues. Germline assignment: CDR1 MGHDK and CDR2 SYGVNS. CDR3 DNA sequence: TGTGCCAGCACCCGGGGCTCCTACGAGCAGTACTTC. This codes for CASTRGSYEQYF.

V gene TRBV30 combines with J gene TRBJ1-1, with 8 nucleotides matching TRBD1. Trimming cost V 0 bases and J 3 bases; bases outside gene matches: 0. Germline lookup yields CDR1 GTSNPN and CDR2 SVGIG (reference sequence). There are 13 residues in the CDR3. CDR3 residues: CAWSVQGDTEAFF. The CDR3 nucleotides are TGTGCCTGGAGTGTACAGGGGGACACTGAAGCTTTCTTT. Drawing the rest from reference TRBV30 and TRBJ1-1, the complete variable domain is SQTIHQWPATLVQPVGSPLSLECTVEGTSNPNLYWYRQAAGRGLQLLFYSVGIGQISSEVPQNLSASRPQDRQFILSSKKLLLSDSGFYLCAWSVQGDTEAFFGQGTRLTVV.

The chain links TRBV7-3 to TRBJ2-1; D might be TRBD2 (5 bases). CDR1 SGHTA and CDR2 FQGTGA come from the germline V gene. Trimming removed 0 bases from V and 8 bases from J, with 8 bases in between. This CDR3 is built from 13 residues. The CDR3 DNA reads TGTGCCAGCAGCTTAACGTTGAGGGATGAGCAGTTCTTC. This sequence encodes CASSLTLRDEQFF.

V is TRBV10-3 and J is TRBJ1-2, with D possibly matching TRBD1 (5 bases). This CDR3 is 11 amino acids long. Deletions cut 6 bases from V and 6 bases from J, with 8 bases between. Germline V gene lookup returns CDR1 ENHRY and CDR2 SYGVKD. The CDR3 loop is CAIRVGDGYTF. CDR3 nucleotides: TGTGCCATCAGGGTAGGGGATGGCTACACCTTC.

This chain uses TRBV2 with TRBJ1-1, with D perhaps TRBD1 (5 bases). Germline V gene lookup returns CDR1 SNHLY and CDR2 FYNNEI. Between the trimmed V and J ends, which lost 7 bases and 5 bases, there was a span of 14 bases. CDR3 length equals 13 residues. The CDR3 coding sequence is TGTGCCAGCAATGCGGGGCTCGGGACTGAAGCTTTCTTT. Its protein is CASNAGLGTEAFF.

A single count supports this clone. The chain's CDR3 is CASRPRVRYNSPLHF. The CDR3 bases are TGTGCAAGTCGCCCCAGGGTGAGATATAATTCACCCCTCCACTTT. The V call is TRBV12-2, the J call TRBJ1-6; the table gives TRBD1 as D, unverified against the DNA. TRBV12-2 is recorded as a pseudogene. The CDR3 has 15 residues.

The CDR3 DNA reads TGTGCCACCAGCAGAGACCCAGGGGCAGGGCAGCCCCAGCATTTT. Translated: CATSRDPGAGQPQHF. The chain links TRBV15 to TRBJ1-5; weak D call: TRBD1 (6 bases). Germline-derived CDR1 and CDR2 are LNHNV and YYDKDF (reference sequence). Between the trimmed V and J ends, which lost 0 bases and 7 bases, there was a span of 13 bases. The CDR3 runs 15 residues.